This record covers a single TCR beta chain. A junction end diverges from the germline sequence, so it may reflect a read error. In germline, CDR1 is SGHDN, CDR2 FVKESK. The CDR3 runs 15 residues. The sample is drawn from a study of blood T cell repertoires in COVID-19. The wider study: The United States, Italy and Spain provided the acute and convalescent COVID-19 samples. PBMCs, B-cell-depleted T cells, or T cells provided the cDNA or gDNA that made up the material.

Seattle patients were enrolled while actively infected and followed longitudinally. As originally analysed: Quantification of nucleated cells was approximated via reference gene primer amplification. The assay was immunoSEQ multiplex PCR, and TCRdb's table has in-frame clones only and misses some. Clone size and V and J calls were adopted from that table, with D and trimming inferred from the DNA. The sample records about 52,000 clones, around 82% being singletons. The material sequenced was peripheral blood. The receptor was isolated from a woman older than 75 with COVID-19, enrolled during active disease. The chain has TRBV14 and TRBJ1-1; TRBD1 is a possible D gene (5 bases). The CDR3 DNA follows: TGTGCTAGCAGCCAAGATTGGAGGGGAGGCACTGAAGCTTTCTTT. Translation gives CASSQDWRGGTEAFF.